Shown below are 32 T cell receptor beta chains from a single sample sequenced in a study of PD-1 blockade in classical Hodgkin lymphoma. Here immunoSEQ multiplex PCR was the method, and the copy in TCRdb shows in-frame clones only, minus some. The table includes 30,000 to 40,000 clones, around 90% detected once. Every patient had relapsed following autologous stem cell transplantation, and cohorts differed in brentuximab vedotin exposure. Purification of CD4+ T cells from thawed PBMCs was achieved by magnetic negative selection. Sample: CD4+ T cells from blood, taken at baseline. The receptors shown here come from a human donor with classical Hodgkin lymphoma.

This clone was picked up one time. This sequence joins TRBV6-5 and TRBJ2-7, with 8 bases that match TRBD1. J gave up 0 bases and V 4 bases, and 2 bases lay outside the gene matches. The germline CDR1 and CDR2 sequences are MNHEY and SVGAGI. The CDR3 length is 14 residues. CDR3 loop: CASSFGQGSYEQYF. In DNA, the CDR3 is TGTGCCAGCAGTTTTGGACAGGGCTCCTACGAGCAGTACTTC.

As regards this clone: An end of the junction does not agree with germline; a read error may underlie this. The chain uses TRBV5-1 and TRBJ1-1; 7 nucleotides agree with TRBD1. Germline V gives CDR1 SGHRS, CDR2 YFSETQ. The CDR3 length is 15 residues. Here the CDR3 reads CASSSQPGTEAGSIF. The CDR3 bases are TGCGCCAGCAGCTCACAGCCCGGGACAGAAGCTGGGAGTATCTTT. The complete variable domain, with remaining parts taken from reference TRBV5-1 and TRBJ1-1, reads KAGVTQTPRYLIKTRGQQVTLSCSPISGHRSVSWYQQTPGQGLQFLFEYFSETQRNKGNFPGRFSGRQFSNSRSEMNVSTLELGDSALYLCASSSQPGTEAGSIFGQGTRLTVV.

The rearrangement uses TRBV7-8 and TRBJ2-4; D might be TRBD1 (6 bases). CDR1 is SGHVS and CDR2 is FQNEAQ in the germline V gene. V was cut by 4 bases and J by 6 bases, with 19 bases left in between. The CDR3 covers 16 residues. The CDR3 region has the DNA TGTGCCAGCAGCTACCATTGGGCCCCCAGGGGAAACATTCAGTACTTC. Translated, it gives CASSYHWAPRGNIQYF.

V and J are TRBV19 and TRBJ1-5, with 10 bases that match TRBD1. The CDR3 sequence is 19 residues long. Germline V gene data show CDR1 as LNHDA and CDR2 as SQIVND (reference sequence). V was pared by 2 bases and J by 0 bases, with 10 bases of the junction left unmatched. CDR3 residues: CASSISGTGVVGSNQPQHF. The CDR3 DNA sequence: TGTGCCAGTAGTATATCCGGGACAGGGGTCGTAGGTAGCAATCAGCCCCAGCATTTT.

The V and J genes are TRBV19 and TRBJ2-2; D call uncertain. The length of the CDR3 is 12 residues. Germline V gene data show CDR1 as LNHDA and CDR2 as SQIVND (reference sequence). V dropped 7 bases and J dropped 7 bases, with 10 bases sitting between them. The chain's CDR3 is CASTPPYGELFF. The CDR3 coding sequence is TGTGCCAGTACCCCCCCGTACGGGGAGCTGTTTTTT.

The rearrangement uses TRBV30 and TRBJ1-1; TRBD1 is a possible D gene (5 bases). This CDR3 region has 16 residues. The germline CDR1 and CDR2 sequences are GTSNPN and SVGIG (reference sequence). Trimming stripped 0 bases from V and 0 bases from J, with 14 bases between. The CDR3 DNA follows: TGTGCCTGGAGTGTTTGGGGGTCTCCTCTGAACACTGAAGCTTTCTTT. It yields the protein CAWSVWGSPLNTEAFF.

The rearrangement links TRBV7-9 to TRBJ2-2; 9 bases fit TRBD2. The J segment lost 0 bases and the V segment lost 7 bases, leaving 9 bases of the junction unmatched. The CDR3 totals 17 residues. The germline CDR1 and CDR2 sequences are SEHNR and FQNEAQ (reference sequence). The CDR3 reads CASIGSSGNSNTGELFF. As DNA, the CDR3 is TGTGCCAGCATCGGTTCTAGCGGGAACTCGAACACCGGGGAGCTGTTTTTT.

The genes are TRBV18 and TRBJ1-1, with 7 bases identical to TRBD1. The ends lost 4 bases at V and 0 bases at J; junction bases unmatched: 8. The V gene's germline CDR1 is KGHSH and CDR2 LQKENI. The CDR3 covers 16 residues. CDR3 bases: TGTGCCAGCTCACGGTGGGACAGTCCAATGAACACTGAAGCTTTCTTT. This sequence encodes CASSRWDSPMNTEAFF.

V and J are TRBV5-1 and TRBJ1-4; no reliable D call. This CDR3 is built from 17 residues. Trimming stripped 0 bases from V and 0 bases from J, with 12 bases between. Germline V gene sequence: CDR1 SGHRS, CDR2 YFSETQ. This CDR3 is CASSLDTKVATNEKLFF. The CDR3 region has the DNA TGCGCCAGCAGCTTGGATACGAAAGTTGCAACTAATGAAAAACTGTTTTTT.

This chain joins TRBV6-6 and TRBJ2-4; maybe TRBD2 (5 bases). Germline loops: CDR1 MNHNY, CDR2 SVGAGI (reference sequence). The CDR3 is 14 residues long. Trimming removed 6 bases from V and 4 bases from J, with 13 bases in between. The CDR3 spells CASSGLNQKNIQYF. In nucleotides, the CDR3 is TGTGCCAGCAGCGGACTGAATCAAAAAAACATTCAGTACTTC.

The CDR3 bases are TGTGCCAGCAGCGTAGGTCCCCCGGGCCTCTCCTACAATGAGCAGTTCTTC. Amino acids: CASSVGPPGLSYNEQFF. The chain uses TRBV9 and TRBJ2-1; no clear D gene. This CDR3 region has 17 residues. V dropped 0 bases and J dropped 0 bases, with 13 bases sitting between them. Germline loops: CDR1 SGDLS, CDR2 YYNGEE. The entire variable domain, with the rest obtained from reference TRBV9 and TRBJ2-1, is as follows: DSGVTQTPKHLITATGQRVTLRCSPRSGDLSVYWYQQSLDQGLQFLIQYYNGEERAKGNILERFSAQQFPDLHSELNLSSLELGDSALYFCASSVGPPGLSYNEQFFGPGTRLTVL.

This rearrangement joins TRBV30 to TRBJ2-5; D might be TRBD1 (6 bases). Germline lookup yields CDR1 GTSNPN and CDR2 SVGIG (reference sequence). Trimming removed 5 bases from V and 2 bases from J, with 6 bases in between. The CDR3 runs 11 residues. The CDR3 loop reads CAWGQQETQYF. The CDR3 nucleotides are TGTGCCTGGGGACAGCAAGAGACCCAGTACTTC. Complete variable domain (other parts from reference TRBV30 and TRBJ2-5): SQTIHQWPATLVQPVGSPLSLECTVEGTSNPNLYWYRQAAGRGLQLLFYSVGIGQISSEVPQNLSASRPQDRQFILSSKKLLLSDSGFYLCAWGQQETQYFGPGTRLLVL.

CDR3 in DNA: TGTGCCAGCAGTACAGGGGTGCCCGGAGGTTCTAATGAAAAACTGTTTTTT. Encoded protein: CASSTGVPGGSNEKLFF. The genes are TRBV28 and TRBJ1-4; 7 bases align to TRBD1. The J segment lost 3 bases and the V segment lost 5 bases, leaving 12 bases of the junction unmatched. Germline values: CDR1 MDHEN, CDR2 SYDVKM. The CDR3 totals 17 residues.

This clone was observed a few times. The CDR3, as DNA: TGTGCCAGCAGCTTCGACGTGAACACTGAAGCTTTCTTT. Amino acid sequence: CASSFDVNTEAFF. The rearrangement links TRBV7-9 to TRBJ1-1, with no clear D. Trimming cost V 3 bases and J 0 bases, with 5 bases left between them. CDR1 and CDR2 (germline): SEHNR, FQNEAQ (reference sequence). This CDR3 has 13 amino acids.

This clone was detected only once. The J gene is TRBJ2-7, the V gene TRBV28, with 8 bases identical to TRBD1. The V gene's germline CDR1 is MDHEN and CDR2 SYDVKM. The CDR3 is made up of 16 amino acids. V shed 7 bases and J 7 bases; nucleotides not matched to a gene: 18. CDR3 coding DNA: TGTGCCAGCAAAATATCGAGTGGACAGGGAATGAGGGAGCAGTACTTC. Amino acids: CASKISSGQGMREQYF.

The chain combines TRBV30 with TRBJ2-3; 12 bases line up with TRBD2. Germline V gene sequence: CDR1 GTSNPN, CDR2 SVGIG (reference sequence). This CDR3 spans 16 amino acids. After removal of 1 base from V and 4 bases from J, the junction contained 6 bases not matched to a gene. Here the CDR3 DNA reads TGTGCCTGGAGTGCCCGTACTAGCGGGAGGTCAGATACGCAGTATTTT. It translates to CAWSARTSGRSDTQYF.

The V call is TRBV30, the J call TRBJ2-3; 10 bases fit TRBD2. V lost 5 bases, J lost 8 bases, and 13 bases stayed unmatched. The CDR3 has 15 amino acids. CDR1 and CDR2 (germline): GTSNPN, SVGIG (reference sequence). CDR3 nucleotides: TGTGCCTGGGATGATAGGGCTAGCGGGAGAGGTACGCAGTATTTT. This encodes CAWDDRASGRGTQYF.

CDR3 DNA: TGTGCCAGCAGCCAAGCAAGGCTAGCGGGAGATTACACCGGGGAGCTGTTTTTT. Amino acids: CASSQARLAGDYTGELFF. The V and J genes are TRBV14 and TRBJ2-2; 10 bases are a match to TRBD2. Germline values: CDR1 SGHDN, CDR2 FVKESK. The CDR3 spans 18 residues. Unmatched junction bases numbered 8, after V lost 1 base and J lost 3 bases. Combining the CDR3 with reference TRBV14 and TRBJ2-2 gives the whole variable domain EAGVTQFPSHSVIEKGQTVTLRCDPISGHDNLYWYRRVMGKEIKFLLHFVKESKQDESGMPNNRFLAERTGGTYSTLKVQPAELEDSGVYFCASSQARLAGDYTGELFFGEGSRLTVL.

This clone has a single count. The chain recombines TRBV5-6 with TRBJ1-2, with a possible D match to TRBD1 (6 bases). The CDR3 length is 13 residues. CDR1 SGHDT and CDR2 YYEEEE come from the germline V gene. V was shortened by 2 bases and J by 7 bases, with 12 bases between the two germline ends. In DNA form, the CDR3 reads TGTGCCAGCAGCTTCTTCAGGGGCGGTGGCTACACCTTC. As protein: CASSFFRGGGYTF.

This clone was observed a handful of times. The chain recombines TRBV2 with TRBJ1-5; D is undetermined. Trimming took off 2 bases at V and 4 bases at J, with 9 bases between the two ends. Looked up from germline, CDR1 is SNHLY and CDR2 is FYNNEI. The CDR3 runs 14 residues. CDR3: CASSESYGNQPQHF. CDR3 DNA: TGTGCCAGCAGTGAAAGTTATGGGAATCAGCCCCAGCATTTT.

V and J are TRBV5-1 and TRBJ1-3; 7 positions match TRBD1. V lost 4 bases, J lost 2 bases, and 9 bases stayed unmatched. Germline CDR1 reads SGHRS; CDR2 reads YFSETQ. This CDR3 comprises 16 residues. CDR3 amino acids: CASSISDRMTGNTIYF. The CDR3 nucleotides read TGCGCCAGCAGCATATCGGACAGGATGACTGGAAACACCATATATTTT.

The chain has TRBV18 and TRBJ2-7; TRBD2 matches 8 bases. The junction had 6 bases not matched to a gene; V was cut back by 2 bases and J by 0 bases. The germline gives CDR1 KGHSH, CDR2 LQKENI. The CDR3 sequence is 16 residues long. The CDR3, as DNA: TGTGCCAGCTCACCAAAAGCGGGAGCGGACTCCTACGAGCAGTACTTC. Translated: CASSPKAGADSYEQYF.

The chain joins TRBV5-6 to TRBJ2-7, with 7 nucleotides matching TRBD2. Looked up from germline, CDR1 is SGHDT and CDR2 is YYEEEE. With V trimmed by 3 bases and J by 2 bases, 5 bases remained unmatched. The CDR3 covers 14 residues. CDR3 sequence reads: CASSWLAATYEQYF. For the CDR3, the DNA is TGTGCCAGCAGCTGGCTAGCGGCTACCTACGAGCAGTACTTC.

The CDR3 loop reads CASSLLGARGSHSYEQYF. CDR3 bases: TGTGCCAGCAGCTTACTGGGGGCGCGGGGCTCCCACTCCTACGAGCAGTACTTC. This chain uses TRBV11-2 with TRBJ2-7; D possibly matches TRBD1 or TRBD2 (6 bases each). From germline, CDR1 is SGHAT and CDR2 FQNNGV. Deletions cut 2 bases from V and 0 bases from J, with 20 bases between. The CDR3 totals 18 residues.

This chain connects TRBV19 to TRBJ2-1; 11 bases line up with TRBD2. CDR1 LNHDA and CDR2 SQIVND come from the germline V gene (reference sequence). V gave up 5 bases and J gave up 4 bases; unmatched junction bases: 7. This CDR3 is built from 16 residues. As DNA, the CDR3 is TGTGCCAGTAGTCGCCAGACTAGCGGGGTATACAATGAGCAGTTCTTC. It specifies CASSRQTSGVYNEQFF.

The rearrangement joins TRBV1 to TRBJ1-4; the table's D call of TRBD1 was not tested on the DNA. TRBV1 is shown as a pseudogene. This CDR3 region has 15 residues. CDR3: CTSSQGGRGREKLFF. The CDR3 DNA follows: TGCACCAGCAGCCAAGGGGGCAGGGGGAGGGAAAAACTGTTTTTT.

The CDR3 loop is CASSFSAPSYEQYF. CDR3 sequence (DNA): TGTGCCAGCAGCTTTTCGGCCCCCTCCTACGAGCAGTACTTC. V gene TRBV11-2 combines with J gene TRBJ2-7; D is undetermined. The CDR3 runs 14 residues. The V gene lost 3 bases and the J gene lost 0 bases, with 9 bases spanning the gap. Per the germline V gene, CDR1 is SGHAT and CDR2 is FQNNGV.

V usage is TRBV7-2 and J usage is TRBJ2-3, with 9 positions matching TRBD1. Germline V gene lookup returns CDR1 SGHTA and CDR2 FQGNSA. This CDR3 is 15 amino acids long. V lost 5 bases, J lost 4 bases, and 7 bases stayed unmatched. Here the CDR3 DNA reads TGTGCCAGCAGCCAAGGGACAGGGTTAGCAGATACGCAGTATTTT. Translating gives CASSQGTGLADTQYF.

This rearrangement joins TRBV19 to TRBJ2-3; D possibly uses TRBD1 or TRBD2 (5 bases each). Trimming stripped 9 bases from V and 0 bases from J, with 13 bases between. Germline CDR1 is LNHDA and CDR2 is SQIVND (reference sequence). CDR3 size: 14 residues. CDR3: CASNRGRSTDTQYF. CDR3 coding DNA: TGTGCCAGCAACCGGGGACGTAGCACAGATACGCAGTATTTT.

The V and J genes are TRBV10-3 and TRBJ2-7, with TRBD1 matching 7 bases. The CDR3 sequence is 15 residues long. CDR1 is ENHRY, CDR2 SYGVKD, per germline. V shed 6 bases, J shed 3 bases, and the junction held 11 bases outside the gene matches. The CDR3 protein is CAIRGTAQTFYEQYF. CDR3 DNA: TGTGCCATCAGGGGGACAGCCCAGACGTTCTACGAGCAGTACTTC.

Here the CDR3 reads CASSSPAGITNEKLFF. CDR3 in DNA: TGTGCCAGCAGTTCGCCTGCAGGGATCACTAATGAAAAACTGTTTTTT. V is TRBV28 and J is TRBJ1-4; D is possibly TRBD1 (5 bases). The CDR3 covers 16 residues. CDR1 MDHEN and CDR2 SYDVKM come from the germline V gene. Trimming took 4 bases from V and 2 from J, leaving 14 bases between them.

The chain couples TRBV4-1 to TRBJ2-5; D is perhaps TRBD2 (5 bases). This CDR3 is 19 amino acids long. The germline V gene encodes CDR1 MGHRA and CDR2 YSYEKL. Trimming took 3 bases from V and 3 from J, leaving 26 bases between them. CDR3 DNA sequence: TGCGCCAGCAGCCATTTGGCTGCCGTTGTTTCGGGGTCCAAAGAGACCCAGTACTTC. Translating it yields CASSHLAAVVSGSKETQYF.